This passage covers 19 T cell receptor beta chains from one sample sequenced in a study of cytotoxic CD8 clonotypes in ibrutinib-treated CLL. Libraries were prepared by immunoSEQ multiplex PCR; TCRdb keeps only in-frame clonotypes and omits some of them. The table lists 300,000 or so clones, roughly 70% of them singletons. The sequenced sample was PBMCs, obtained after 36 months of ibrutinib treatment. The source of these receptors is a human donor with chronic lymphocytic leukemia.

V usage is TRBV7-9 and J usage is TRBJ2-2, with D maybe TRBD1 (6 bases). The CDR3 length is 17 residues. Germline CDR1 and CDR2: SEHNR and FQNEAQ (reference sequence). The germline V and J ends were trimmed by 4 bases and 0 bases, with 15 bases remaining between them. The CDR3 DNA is TGTGCCAGCAGCTCAACAAAGACAGGCGCGAACACCGGGGAGCTGTTTTTT. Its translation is CASSSTKTGANTGELFF. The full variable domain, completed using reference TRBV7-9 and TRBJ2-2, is DTGVSQNPRHKITKRGQNVTFRCDPISEHNRLYWYRQTLGQGPEFLTYFQNEAQLEKSRLLSDRFSAERPKGSFSTLEIQRTEQGDSAMYLCASSSTKTGANTGELFFGEGSRLTVL.

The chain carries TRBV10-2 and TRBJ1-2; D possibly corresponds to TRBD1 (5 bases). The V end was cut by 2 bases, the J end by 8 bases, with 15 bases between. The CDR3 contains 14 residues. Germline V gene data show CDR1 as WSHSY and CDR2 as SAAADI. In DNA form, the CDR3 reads TGCGCCAGCAGTGAGATTGGGGGAGTGAAGGGCTACACCTTC. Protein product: CASSEIGGVKGYTF.

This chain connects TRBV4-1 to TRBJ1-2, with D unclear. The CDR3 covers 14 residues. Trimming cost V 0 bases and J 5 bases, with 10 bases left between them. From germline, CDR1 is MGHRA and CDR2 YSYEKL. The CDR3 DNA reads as TGCGCCAGCAGCCAAGAAACGTGGAGGTATGGCTACACCTTC. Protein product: CASSQETWRYGYTF.

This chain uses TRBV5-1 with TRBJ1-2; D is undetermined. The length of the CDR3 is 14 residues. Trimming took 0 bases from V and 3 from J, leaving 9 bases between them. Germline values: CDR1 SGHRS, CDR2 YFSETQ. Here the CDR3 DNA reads TGCGCCAGCAGCTTGGCCGGAGGAGACTATGGCTACACCTTC. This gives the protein CASSLAGGDYGYTF.

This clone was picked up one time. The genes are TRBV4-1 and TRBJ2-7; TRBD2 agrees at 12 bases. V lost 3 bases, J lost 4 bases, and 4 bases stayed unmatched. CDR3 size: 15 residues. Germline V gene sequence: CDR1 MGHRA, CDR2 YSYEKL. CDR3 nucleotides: TGCGCCAGCAGCCATCGGACTAGCGGGGATTACGAGCAGTACTTC. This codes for CASSHRTSGDYEQYF.

In DNA form, the CDR3 reads TGTGCCAGCAGCTTAGTGGCGCCTAGCAATCAGCCCCAGCATTTT. Its protein is CASSLVAPSNQPQHF. This chain links TRBV7-2 with TRBJ1-5; no definite D call. CDR3 length equals 15 residues. Germline V gene sequence: CDR1 SGHTA, CDR2 FQGNSA. Trimming shortened V by 1 base and J by 0 bases, and 7 bases separated the two germline ends.

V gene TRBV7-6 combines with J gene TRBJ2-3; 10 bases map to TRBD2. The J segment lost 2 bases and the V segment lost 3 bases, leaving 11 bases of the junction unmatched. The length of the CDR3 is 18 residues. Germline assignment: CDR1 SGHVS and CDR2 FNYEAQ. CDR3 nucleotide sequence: TGTGCCAGCAGCTTGTTGGCTAGCGGGGGTATCGCCACAGATACGCAGTATTTT. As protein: CASSLLASGGIATDTQYF.

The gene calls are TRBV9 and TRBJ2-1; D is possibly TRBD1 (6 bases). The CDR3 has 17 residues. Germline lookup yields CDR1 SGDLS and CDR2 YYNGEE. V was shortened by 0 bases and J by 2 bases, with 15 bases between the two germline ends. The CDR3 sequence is CASSVARLGAPYNEQFF. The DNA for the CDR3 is TGTGCCAGCAGCGTAGCCCGGCTGGGGGCCCCCTACAATGAGCAGTTCTTC. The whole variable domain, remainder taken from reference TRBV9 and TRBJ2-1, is DSGVTQTPKHLITATGQRVTLRCSPRSGDLSVYWYQQSLDQGLQFLIQYYNGEERAKGNILERFSAQQFPDLHSELNLSSLELGDSALYFCASSVARLGAPYNEQFFGPGTRLTVL.

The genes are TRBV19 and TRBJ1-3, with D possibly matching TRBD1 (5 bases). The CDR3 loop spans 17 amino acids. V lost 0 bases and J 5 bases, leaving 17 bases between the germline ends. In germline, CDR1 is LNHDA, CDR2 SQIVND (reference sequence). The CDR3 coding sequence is TGTGCCAGTAGTATAGATGGAAGGAAGGGGATCAGAAACACCATATATTTT. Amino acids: CASSIDGRKGIRNTIYF.

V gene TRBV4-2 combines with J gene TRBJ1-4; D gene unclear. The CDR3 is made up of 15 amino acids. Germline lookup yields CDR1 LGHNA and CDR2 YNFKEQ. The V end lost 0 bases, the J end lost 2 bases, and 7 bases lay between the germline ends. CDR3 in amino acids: CASSQEGPTNEKLFF. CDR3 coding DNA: TGTGCCAGCAGCCAAGAAGGGCCTACTAATGAAAAACTGTTTTTT.

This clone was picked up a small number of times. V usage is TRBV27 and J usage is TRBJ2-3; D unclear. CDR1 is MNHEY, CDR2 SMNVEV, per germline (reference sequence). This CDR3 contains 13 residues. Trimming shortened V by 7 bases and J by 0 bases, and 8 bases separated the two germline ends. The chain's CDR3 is CASNSPSTDTQYF. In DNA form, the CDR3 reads TGTGCCAGCAACTCCCCTAGCACAGATACGCAGTATTTT.

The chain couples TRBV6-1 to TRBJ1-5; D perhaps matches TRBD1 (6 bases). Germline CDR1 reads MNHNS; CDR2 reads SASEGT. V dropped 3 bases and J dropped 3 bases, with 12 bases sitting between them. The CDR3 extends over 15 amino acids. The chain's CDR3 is CASSEVGQTNQPQHF. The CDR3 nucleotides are TGTGCCAGCAGTGAGGTCGGACAGACCAATCAGCCCCAGCATTTT.

CDR3 bases: TGTGCCAGCAGCCCAGGGACTAGCGGGAGAGGGGCCTACAATGAGCAGTTCTTC. The encoded protein is CASSPGTSGRGAYNEQFF. The chain is built from TRBV7-9 and TRBJ2-1; 14 bases are a match to TRBD2. V shed 5 bases and J 2 bases; nucleotides not matched to a gene: 8. CDR3 length: 18 residues. Per the germline V gene, CDR1 is SEHNR and CDR2 is FQNEAQ (reference sequence).

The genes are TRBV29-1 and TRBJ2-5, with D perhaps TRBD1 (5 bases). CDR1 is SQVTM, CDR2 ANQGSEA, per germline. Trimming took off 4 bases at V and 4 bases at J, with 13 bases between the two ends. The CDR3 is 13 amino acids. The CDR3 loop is CSVAVGQGETQYF. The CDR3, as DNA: TGCAGCGTTGCGGTGGGCCAGGGAGAGACCCAGTACTTC.

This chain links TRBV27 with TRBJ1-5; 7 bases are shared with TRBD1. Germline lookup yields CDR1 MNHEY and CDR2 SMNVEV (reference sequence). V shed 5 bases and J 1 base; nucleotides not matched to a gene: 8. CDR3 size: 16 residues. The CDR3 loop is CASSPNRGSSNQPQHF. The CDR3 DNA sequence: TGTGCCAGCAGTCCCAACAGGGGTAGCAGCAATCAGCCCCAGCATTTT.

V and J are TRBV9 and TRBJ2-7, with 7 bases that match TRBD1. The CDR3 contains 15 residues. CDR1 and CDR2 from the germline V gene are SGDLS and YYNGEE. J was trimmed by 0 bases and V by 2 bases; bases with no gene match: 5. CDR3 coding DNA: TGTGCCAGCAGCGTCACGACAGGGTCCTCCTACGAGCAGTACTTC. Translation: CASSVTTGSSYEQYF.

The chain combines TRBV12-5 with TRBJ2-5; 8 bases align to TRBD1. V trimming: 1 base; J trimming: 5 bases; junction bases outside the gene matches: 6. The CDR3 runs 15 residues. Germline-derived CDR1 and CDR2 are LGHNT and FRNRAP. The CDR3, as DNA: TGTGCTAGTGGTTTGGGAGACCGACAGGGGGAGACCCAGTACTTC. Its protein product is CASGLGDRQGETQYF.

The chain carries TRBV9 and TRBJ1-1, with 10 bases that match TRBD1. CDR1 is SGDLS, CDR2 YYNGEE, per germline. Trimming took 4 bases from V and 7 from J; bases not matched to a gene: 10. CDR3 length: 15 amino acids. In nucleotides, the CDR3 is TGTGCCAGCAGCCCGAGACAGGGGGCAGCTAATGAAGCTTTCTTT. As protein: CASSPRQGAANEAFF.

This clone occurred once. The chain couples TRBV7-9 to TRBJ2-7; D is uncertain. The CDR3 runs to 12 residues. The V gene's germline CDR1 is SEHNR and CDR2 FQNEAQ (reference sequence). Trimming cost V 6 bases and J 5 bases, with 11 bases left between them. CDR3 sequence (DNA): TGTGCCAGCAGTTTGGCGGATCACGAGCAGTACTTC. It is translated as CASSLADHEQYF. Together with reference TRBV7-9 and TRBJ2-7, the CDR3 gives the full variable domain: DTGVSQNPRHKITKRGQNVTFRCDPISEHNRLYWYRQTLGQGPEFLTYFQNEAQLEKSRLLSDRFSAERPKGSFSTLEIQRTEQGDSAMYLCASSLADHEQYFGPGTRLTVT.